The clone carrying this TCR beta chain appeared once. The antigen is not known. Germline CDR1 SGHTA, CDR2 FQGTGA. V trimming: 0 bases; J trimming: 9 bases; junction bases outside the gene matches: 10. This CDR3 is built from 16 residues. This sample is part of a study of CD8 T cells in ankylosing spondylitis. TCRdb independently ran MiXCR on the 5' RACE reads; one entry per CDR3 protein. This sample carries hundreds of thousands of distinct CDR3 sequences, approximately 10% of them seen once, and the ten largest clones take about 20%. Study results and limitations: Matched ankylosing spondylitis synovial fluid reportedly contained a significantly enriched population of disease-linked clones.

The material sequenced was blood, either unsorted or a sorted T cell fraction (not recorded which). The sequence was obtained from a male donor with ankylosing spondylitis or in good health (not recorded which). The gene calls are TRBV7-3 and TRBJ2-1; 8 bases agree with TRBD2. The CDR3 DNA is TGTGCCAGCAGCTTAACGTTAAGACACGGGAGGGGTGAGCAGTTCTTC. Amino acids: CASSLTLRHGRGEQFF.